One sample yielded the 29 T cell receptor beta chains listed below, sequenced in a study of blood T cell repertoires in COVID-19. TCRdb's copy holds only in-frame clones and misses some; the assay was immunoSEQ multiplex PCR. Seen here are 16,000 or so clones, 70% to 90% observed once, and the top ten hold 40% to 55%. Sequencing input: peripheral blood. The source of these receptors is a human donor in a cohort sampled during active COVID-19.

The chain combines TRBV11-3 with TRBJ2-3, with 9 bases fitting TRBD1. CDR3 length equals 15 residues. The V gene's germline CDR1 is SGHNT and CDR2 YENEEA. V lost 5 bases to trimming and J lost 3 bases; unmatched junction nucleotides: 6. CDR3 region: CASSTGDRVTDTQYF. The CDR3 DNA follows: TGTGCCAGCAGCACCGGGGACAGGGTGACAGATACGCAGTATTTT.

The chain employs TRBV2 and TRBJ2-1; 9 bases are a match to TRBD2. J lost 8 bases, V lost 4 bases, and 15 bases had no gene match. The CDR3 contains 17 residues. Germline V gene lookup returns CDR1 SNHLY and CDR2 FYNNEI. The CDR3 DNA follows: TGTGCCAGCAGTGGAGGGATATGGAGCGGGGGGTCTGATGAGCAGTTCTTC. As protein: CASSGGIWSGGSDEQFF. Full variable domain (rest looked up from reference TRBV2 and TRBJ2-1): EPEVTQTPSHQVTQMGQEVILRCVPISNHLYFYWYRQILGQKVEFLVSFYNNEISEKSEIFDDQFSVERPDGSNFTLKIRSTKLEDSAMYFCASSGGIWSGGSDEQFFGPGTRLTVL.

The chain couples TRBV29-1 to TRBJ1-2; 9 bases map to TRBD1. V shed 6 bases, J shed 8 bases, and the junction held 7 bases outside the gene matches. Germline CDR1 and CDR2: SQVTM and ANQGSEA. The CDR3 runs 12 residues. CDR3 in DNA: TGCAGCGTAGGGACAGGGTGGGAAGGCTACACCTTC. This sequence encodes CSVGTGWEGYTF.

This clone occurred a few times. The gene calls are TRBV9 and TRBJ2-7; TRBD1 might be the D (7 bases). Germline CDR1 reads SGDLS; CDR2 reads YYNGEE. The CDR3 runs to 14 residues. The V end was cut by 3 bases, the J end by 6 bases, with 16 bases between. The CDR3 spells CASSDRQGGGEQYF. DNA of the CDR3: TGTGCCAGCAGCGACAGACAGGGAGGTGGCGAGCAGTACTTC.

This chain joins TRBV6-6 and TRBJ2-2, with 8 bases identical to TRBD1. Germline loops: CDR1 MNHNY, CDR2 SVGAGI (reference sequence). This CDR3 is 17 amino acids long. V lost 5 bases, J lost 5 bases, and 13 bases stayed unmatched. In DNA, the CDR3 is TGTGCCAGCAGTCGTTCGGTACAGGGGGTTAGGACCGGGGAGCTGTTTTTT. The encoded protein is CASSRSVQGVRTGELFF.

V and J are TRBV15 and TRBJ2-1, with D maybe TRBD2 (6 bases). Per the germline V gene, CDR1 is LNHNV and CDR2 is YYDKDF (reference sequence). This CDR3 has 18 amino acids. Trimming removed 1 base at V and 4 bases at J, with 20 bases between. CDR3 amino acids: CATSRGALGAGGYNEQFF. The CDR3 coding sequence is TGTGCCACCAGCAGAGGGGCCCTGGGAGCGGGCGGTTACAATGAGCAGTTCTTC.

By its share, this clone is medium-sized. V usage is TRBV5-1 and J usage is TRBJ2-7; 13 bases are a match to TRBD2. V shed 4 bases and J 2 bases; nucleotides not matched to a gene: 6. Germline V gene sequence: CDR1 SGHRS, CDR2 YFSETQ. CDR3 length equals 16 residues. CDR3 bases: TGCGCCAGCAGCCCGGAACTAGCGGGGGGGCCCTACGAGCAGTACTTC. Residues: CASSPELAGGPYEQYF.

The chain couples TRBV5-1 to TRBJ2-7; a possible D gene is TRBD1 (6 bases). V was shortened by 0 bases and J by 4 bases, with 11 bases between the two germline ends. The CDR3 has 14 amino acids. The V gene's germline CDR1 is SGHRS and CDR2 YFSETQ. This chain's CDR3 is CASSLDLRGYEQYF. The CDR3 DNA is TGCGCCAGCAGCTTGGACCTCAGGGGTTACGAGCAGTACTTC. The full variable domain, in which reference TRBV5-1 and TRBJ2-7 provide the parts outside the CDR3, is KAGVTQTPRYLIKTRGQQVTLSCSPISGHRSVSWYQQTPGQGLQFLFEYFSETQRNKGNFPGRFSGRQFSNSRSEMNVSTLELGDSALYLCASSLDLRGYEQYFGPGTRLTVT.

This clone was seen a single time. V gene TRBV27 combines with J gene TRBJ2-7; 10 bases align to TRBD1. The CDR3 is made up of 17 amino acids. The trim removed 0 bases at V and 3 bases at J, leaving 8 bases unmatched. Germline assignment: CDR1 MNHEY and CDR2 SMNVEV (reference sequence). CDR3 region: CASSLSPPGTGVYEQYF. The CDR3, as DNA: TGTGCCAGCAGTTTATCCCCCCCGGGGACAGGGGTCTACGAGCAGTACTTC.

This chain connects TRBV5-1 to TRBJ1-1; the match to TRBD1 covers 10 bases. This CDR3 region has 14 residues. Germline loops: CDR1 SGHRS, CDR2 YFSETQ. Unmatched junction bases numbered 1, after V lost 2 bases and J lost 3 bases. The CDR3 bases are TGCGCCAGCAGCTTTGGGACAGGGGACACTGAAGCTTTCTTT. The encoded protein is CASSFGTGDTEAFF. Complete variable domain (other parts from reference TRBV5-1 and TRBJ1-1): KAGVTQTPRYLIKTRGQQVTLSCSPISGHRSVSWYQQTPGQGLQFLFEYFSETQRNKGNFPGRFSGRQFSNSRSEMNVSTLELGDSALYLCASSFGTGDTEAFFGQGTRLTVV.

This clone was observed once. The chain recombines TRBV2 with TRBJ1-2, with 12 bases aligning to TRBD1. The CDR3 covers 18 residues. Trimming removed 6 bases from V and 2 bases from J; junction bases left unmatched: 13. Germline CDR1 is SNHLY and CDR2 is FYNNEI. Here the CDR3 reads CASSPRGTGGKLNYGYTF. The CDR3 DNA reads TGTGCCAGCAGCCCAAGGGGGACAGGGGGCAAGTTGAACTATGGCTACACCTTC.

CDR3 in DNA: TGTGCCAGCAGTGAACGACAGTATGGCTACACCTTC. This codes for CASSERQYGYTF. The rearrangement joins TRBV2 to TRBJ1-2; a possible D gene is TRBD1 (5 bases). Trimming took 2 bases from V and 5 from J, leaving 6 bases between them. The V gene's germline CDR1 is SNHLY and CDR2 FYNNEI. The CDR3 consists of 12 residues.

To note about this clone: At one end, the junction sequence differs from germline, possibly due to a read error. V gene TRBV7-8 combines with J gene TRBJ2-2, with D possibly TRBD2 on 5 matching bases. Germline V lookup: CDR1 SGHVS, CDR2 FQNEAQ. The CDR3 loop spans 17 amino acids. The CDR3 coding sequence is TGTGCCAGCAGCTTAGCTAGATTAGCCCCGCGGCACCGGGGAGCTGTTTTT. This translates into CASSLARLAPRHRGAVF.

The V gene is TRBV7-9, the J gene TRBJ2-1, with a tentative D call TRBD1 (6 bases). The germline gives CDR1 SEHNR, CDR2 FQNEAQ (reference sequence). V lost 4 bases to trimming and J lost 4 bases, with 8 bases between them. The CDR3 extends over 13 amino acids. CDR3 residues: CASSSGQYNEQFF. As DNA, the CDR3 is TGTGCCAGCAGCTCTGGACAGTACAATGAGCAGTTCTTC.

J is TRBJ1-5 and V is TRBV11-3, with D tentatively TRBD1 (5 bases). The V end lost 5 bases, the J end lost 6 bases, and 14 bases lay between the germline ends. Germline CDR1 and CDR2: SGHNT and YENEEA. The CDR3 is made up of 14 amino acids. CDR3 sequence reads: CASSRGVQRQPQHF. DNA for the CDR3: TGTGCCAGCAGCCGGGGGGTCCAGCGTCAGCCCCAGCATTTT.

Written as DNA, the CDR3 is TGTGCCAGCAGCTTAGCAGCAGGGCGGTCGGATAATGAGCAGTTCTTC. Protein product: CASSLAAGRSDNEQFF. The V call is TRBV7-9, the J call TRBJ2-1; possible D gene TRBD1, 5 bases. V was clipped by 0 bases and J by 7 bases, with 16 bases between them. The CDR3 has 16 amino acids. Germline V gene lookup returns CDR1 SEHNR and CDR2 FQNEAQ (reference sequence).

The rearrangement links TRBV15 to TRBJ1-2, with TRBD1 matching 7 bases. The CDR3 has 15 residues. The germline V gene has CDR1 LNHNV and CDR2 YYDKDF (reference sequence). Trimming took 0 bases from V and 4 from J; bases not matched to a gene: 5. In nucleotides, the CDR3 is TGTGCCACCAGCAGAGATACGGGACAGCTCTATGGCTACACCTTC. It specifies CATSRDTGQLYGYTF. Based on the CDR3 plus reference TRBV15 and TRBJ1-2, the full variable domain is DAMVIQNPRYQVTQFGKPVTLSCSQTLNHNVMYWYQQKSSQAPKLLFHYYDKDFNNEADTPDNFQSRRPNTSFCFLDIRSPGLGDTAMYLCATSRDTGQLYGYTFGSGTRLTVV.

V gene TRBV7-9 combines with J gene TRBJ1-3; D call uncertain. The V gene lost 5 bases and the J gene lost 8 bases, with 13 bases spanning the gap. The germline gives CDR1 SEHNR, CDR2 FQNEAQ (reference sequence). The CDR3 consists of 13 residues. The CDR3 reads CASSPRGRDTIYF. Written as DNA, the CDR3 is TGTGCCAGCAGCCCCCGTGGTCGGGACACCATATATTTT.

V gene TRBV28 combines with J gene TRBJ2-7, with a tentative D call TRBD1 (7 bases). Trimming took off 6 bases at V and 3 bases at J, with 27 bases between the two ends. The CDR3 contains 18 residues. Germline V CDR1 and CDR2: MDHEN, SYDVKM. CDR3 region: CASSPRGFSRDSHYEQYF. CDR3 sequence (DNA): TGTGCCAGCAGCCCACGGGGGTTCTCCCGGGACAGCCACTACGAGCAGTACTTC.

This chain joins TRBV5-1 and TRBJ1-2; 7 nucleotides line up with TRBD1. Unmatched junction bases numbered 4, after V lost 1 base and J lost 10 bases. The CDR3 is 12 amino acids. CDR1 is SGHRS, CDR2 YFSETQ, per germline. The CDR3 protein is CASSLTGADYTF. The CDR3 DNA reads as TGCGCCAGCAGCTTGACAGGGGCTGACTACACCTTC.

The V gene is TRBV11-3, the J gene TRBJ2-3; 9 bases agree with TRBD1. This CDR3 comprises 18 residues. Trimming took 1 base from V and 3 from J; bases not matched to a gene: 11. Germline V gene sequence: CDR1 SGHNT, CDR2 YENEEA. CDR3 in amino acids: CASSLGGITGTGTDTQYF. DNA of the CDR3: TGTGCCAGCAGCTTAGGAGGAATAACCGGGACAGGGACAGATACGCAGTATTTT.

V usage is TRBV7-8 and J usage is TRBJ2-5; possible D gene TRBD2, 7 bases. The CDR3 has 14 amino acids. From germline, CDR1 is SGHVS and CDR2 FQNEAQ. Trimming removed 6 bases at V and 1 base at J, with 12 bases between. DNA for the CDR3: TGTGCCAGCAGTCGTGCGGGGGCCCAAGAGACCCAGTACTTC. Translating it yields CASSRAGAQETQYF.

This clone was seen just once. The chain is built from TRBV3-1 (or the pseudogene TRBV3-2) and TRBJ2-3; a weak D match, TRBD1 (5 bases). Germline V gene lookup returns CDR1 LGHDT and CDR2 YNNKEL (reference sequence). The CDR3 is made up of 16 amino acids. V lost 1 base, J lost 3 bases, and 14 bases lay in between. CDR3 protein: CASSQGGRVGTDTQYF. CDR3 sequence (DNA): TGTGCCAGCAGCCAAGGAGGCAGGGTCGGGACAGATACGCAGTATTTT.

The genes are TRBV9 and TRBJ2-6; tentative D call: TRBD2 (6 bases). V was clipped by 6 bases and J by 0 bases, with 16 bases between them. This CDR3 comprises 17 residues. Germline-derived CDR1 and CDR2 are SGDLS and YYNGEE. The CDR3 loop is CASNPGVPISGANVLTF. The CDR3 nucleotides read TGTGCCAGCAACCCGGGGGTCCCTATCTCTGGGGCCAACGTCCTGACTTTC.

The CDR3 protein is CASSWGARGGSSYEQYF. CDR3 sequence (DNA): TGCGCCAGCAGCTGGGGGGCGCGAGGGGGCAGCTCCTACGAGCAGTACTTC. V and J are TRBV5-1 and TRBJ2-7, with TRBD1 as a possible D gene (7 bases). The CDR3 length is 17 residues. CDR1 SGHRS and CDR2 YFSETQ come from the germline V gene. Between the trimmed V and J ends, which lost 3 bases and 0 bases, there was a span of 19 bases.

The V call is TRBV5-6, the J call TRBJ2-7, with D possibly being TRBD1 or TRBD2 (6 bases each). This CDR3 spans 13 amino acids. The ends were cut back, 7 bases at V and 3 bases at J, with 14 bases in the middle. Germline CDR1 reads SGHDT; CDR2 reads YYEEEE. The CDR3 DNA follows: TGTGCCAGCGGCGTGGGGGGCGGCTACGAGCAGTACTTC. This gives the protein CASGVGGGYEQYF.

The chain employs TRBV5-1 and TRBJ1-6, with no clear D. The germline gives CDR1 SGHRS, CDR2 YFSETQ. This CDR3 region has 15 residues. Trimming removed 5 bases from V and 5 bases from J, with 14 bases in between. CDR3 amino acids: CASRGSVQNNSPLHF. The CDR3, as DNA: TGCGCCAGCAGAGGTTCGGTACAGAATAATTCACCCCTCCACTTT.

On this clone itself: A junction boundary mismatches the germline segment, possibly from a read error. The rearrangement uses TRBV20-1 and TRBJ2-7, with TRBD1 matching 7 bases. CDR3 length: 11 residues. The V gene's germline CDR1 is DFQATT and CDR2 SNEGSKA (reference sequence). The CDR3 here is CSARDRTGFHF. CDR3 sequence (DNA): TGCAGTGCTAGAGATCGGACAGGATTTCACTTC.

CDR3 sequence: CASSPGTVSGNTIYF. CDR3 in DNA: TGTGCCAGCAGCCCTGGGACAGTCTCTGGAAACACCATATATTTT. The rearrangement joins TRBV7-2 to TRBJ1-3, with 7 bases matching TRBD1. Trimming cost V 5 bases and J 0 bases; bases outside gene matches: 4. From germline, CDR1 is SGHTA and CDR2 FQGNSA. This CDR3 spans 15 amino acids.